Below, one TCR beta chain is given with its context. What it binds is not known. This entry belongs to a study of cytomegalovirus exposure and HLA in healthy donors. Study findings and constraints: Diagnosis of cytomegalovirus status made by the classifier reportedly showed high specificity and sensitivity. In a later analysis, a missense DCLRE1C variant was linked to TCR beta V- and J-gene trimming.

Trimming cost V 6 bases and J 0 bases, with 7 bases left between them. Germline values: CDR1 LNHDA, CDR2 SQIVND (reference sequence). The CDR3 is made up of 13 amino acids. PCR amplification relied on 60 Vbeta primers (plus 13 Jbeta primers). Method: immunoSEQ multiplex PCR; TCRdb's copy keeps in-frame clones and lacks some. Here the sample spans roughly 170,000 clones, 84% being singletons. The sequence came from a man aged 30 to 45 in good health and CMV-seronegative. This chain connects TRBV19 to TRBJ2-3, with unresolved D. The sample was PBMCs. The CDR3 reads CASRRLSTDTQYF. CDR3 nucleotides: TGTGCCAGTAGGCGGCTTAGCACAGATACGCAGTATTTT.